A single T cell receptor beta chain is shown here with its context. Its antigen is undetermined. The source of the sample is a study of cytomegalovirus exposure and HLA in healthy donors. On the study more broadly: Of the donors genotyped, several hundred in all, 75% to 90% fell in the Caucasian-associated ancestry cluster.

Trimming cost V 4 bases and J 5 bases; bases outside gene matches: 9. CDR3 size: 15 residues. Germline CDR1 SGHDT, CDR2 YYEEEE. Study results and caveats: Most TCRs appeared rarely, but some public TCRs recurred in many donors. TCR beta sequences reportedly predicted most subjects' HLA-A and HLA-B alleles accurately.

Primers: 60 Vbeta forward and 13 Jbeta reverse. Repertoires were generated with immunoSEQ multiplex PCR, while TCRdb's copy carries only in-frame clones and drops some. This sample has 70,000 to 100,000 clones, with 69% found just once. This clonotype originated in a man between 50 and 59 years old in good health and CMV-seronegative. The rearrangement joins TRBV5-6 to TRBJ1-5; TRBD1 agrees at 7 bases. Sequencing used PBMCs. This CDR3 is CASSLVGQEDQPQHF. CDR3 in DNA: TGTGCCAGCAGCCTCGTCGGACAGGAGGATCAGCCCCAGCATTTT. The whole variable domain, filled in from reference TRBV5-6 and TRBJ1-5, reads DAGVTQSPTHLIKTRGQQVTLRCSPKSGHDTVSWYQQALGQGPQFIFQYYEEEERQRGNFPDRFSGHQFPNYSSELNVNALLLGDSALYLCASSLVGQEDQPQHFGDGTRLSIL.